These 9 T cell receptor beta chains came from one sample sequenced in a study of T-cell reconstitution after alpha-beta-depleted transplantation in children. For TCRbeta, the library was prepared with unique molecular identifiers. One entry per CDR3 protein, called by TCRdb with MiXCR from the PCR reads. The sample carries a few hundred thousand distinct CDR3 sequences, nearly 10% recorded once. The sample consisted of PBMCs from the stem cell graft donor, taken from the stem cell graft. Receptors originate from a human donor who donated a stem cell graft to a child with SCID.

CDR3 in DNA: TGTGCCAGCAGCCAAGTGGCGGGGGGGGTCTACAATGAGCAGTTCTTC. Translated, it gives CASSQVAGGVYNEQFF. The gene calls are TRBV4-2 and TRBJ2-1; 9 bases are a match to TRBD2. CDR3 length equals 16 residues. Germline V gives CDR1 LGHNA, CDR2 YNFKEQ. The J segment lost 3 bases and the V segment lost 1 base, leaving 4 bases of the junction unmatched.

The chain has TRBV20-1 and TRBJ2-5, with 10 bases aligning to TRBD2. Germline values: CDR1 DFQATT, CDR2 SNEGSKA (reference sequence). The V and J ends lost 0 bases and 4 bases, in that order; junction bases with no gene match: 8. The CDR3 loop spans 16 amino acids. CDR3 in amino acids: CSARDASGGRGETQYF. Here the CDR3 DNA reads TGCAGTGCTAGAGACGCTAGCGGGGGCCGGGGAGAGACCCAGTACTTC.

This clonotype has just one count. The chain couples TRBV2 to TRBJ2-7; tentatively, D is TRBD1 (5 bases). Trimming removed 6 bases at V and 2 bases at J, with 11 bases between. CDR3 length: 13 residues. Germline CDR1 reads SNHLY; CDR2 reads FYNNEI. CDR3 in amino acids: CASRGVTTYEQYF. The CDR3 nucleotides are TGTGCCAGCAGAGGGGTTACAACCTACGAGCAGTACTTC. Variable domain in full (rest from reference TRBV2 and TRBJ2-7): EPEVTQTPSHQVTQMGQEVILRCVPISNHLYFYWYRQILGQKVEFLVSFYNNEISEKSEIFDDQFSVERPDGSNFTLKIRSTKLEDSAMYFCASRGVTTYEQYFGPGTRLTVT.

This rearrangement joins TRBV5-1 to TRBJ1-2; 8 bases align to TRBD1. The V gene's germline CDR1 is SGHRS and CDR2 YFSETQ. V lost 0 bases and J lost 8; bases outside the gene matches: 6. The CDR3 consists of 14 residues. CDR3 DNA sequence: TGCGCCAGCAGCTTGGCCGGACAGGGAGAAGGCTACACCTTC. It translates to CASSLAGQGEGYTF.

Ten or more counts support this clonotype. The genes are TRBV12-3 or TRBV12-4 and TRBJ1-1; 10 positions agree with TRBD1. The CDR3 loop spans 14 amino acids. V shed 5 bases and J 6 bases; nucleotides not matched to a gene: 6. Written as DNA, the CDR3 is TGTGCCAGCAGTGACAGGGGGCGCGGGGCTGAAGCTTTCTTT. Amino acid sequence: CASSDRGRGAEAFF.

This clonotype was picked up a small number of times. This chain connects TRBV9 to TRBJ2-1, with 8 nucleotides matching TRBD1. Per the germline V gene, CDR1 is SGDLS and CDR2 is YYNGEE. V was pared by 2 bases and J by 10 bases, with 11 bases of the junction left unmatched. The CDR3 is 15 amino acids. Here the CDR3 reads CASSVGQGAGGEQFF. The CDR3, as DNA: TGTGCCAGCAGCGTTGGGCAGGGGGCCGGAGGGGAGCAGTTCTTC. The variable domain in full, completed from reference TRBV9 and TRBJ2-1, reads DSGVTQTPKHLITATGQRVTLRCSPRSGDLSVYWYQQSLDQGLQFLIQYYNGEERAKGNILERFSAQQFPDLHSELNLSSLELGDSALYFCASSVGQGAGGEQFFGPGTRLTVL.

V usage is TRBV19 and J usage is TRBJ1-4, with 8 bases lining up with TRBD1. Germline V lookup: CDR1 LNHDA, CDR2 SQIVND (reference sequence). V gave up 7 bases and J gave up 6 bases; unmatched junction bases: 7. This CDR3 is built from 14 residues. CDR3 DNA sequence: TGTGCCAGTAAAGTCCCAGGGGGCTATGAAAAACTGTTTTTT. Its protein is CASKVPGGYEKLFF.

This rearrangement joins TRBV20-1 to TRBJ1-1; possibly TRBD1 for D (6 bases). The CDR3 loop spans 14 amino acids. CDR1 DFQATT and CDR2 SNEGSKA come from the germline V gene (reference sequence). V lost 4 bases and J lost 1, with 13 bases in between. The CDR3 here is CSAKADSWNTEAFF. Here the CDR3 DNA reads TGCAGTGCTAAGGCGGACAGTTGGAACACTGAAGCTTTCTTT.

Ten or more counts support this clonotype. J is TRBJ1-1 and V is TRBV12-3 or TRBV12-4; D perhaps matches TRBD1 (6 bases). The CDR3 contains 13 residues. V lost 6 bases and J 1 base, leaving 9 bases between the germline ends. CDR3 amino acids: CASRRTANTEAFF. The CDR3 coding sequence is TGTGCCAGCAGGAGGACAGCGAACACTGAAGCTTTCTTT.